This paragraph covers one T cell receptor (beta chain) sequence. No cognate antigen has been identified for it. No much larger clonotype is one base removed from it; base qualities were not supplied. This sample is part of a study of shared clonotypes between healthy human individuals (dated by TCRdb to 2019 to 2021). General notes on the study: The cohort included three men and a couple of women between 18 and 49 years of age. Per donor, three plates each were used for CD4 naive and CD4 memory, two for CD8 naive, and one for CD8 memory. To estimate repertoire size and how much clonotype sharing occurs between individuals, the study deeply sequenced the blood TCR repertoires of about 5 healthy adults. Each donor's leukapheresis produced roughly between about 0.8 and 8.9 billion PBMCs. To increase sequencing depth and limit assay-specific biases, TCR repertoire library preparation and sequencing were carried out by different laboratories using diverse techniques. What the authors observed across the whole study: Compared with non-shared clonotypes, clonotypes shared by all four sorted-subset donors had higher generation probabilities. Even with the large sequencing depth, rarefaction of the sorted-subset datasets indicated that sequencing was incomplete. The genetic and exposure-history diversity represented was limited by the small number of donors. Estimated clonotype richness was generally larger for naive than for memory subsets. Based on pairwise subsampling, the degree of clonotype sharing among donors was expected to be affected by sequencing depth. Only blood was sampled, and tissue TCR repertoires likely differ from those in blood. Across a handful of donors, about 5% of naive CD4, 3% to 4% of naive CD8, under 2.5% of memory CD4, and over 0.35% of memory CD8 clonotypes were shared.

Using the deep immunoSEQ assay, TCR CDR3 regions were amplified from genomic DNA by multiplex PCR. Genomic DNA extracted from each cell subset was distributed evenly over all wells of several immunoSEQ 96-well plates, and each plate served as one replicate. Each replicate PCR for sorted subsets received roughly 200 ng genomic DNA, equal to about 30,000 T cell genomes. The purified libraries were quantified using a Qubit 3.0 fluorometer, sized with a Bioanalyzer 2100, and then quantified again using the KAPA Library Quantification kit. Every immunoSEQ 96-well plate was sequenced on a separate single-read 150-cycle Illumina NextSeq 550 flow cell. The published analysis was carried out like this. Because the immunoSEQ output held only junctional sequences and lacked quality scores, the filtering could not match the filtering applied to full-length reads. To assign V/J genes and CDR3, sequences were annotated against IMGT germline references using PyIR, a Python wrapper for IgBLAST v1.9. Reads with weak V/J assignments (E-value above 1e-6), missing CDR3, stop codons, out-of-frame junctions, or ambiguous translated residues were removed. V3J clonotypes were defined as sequences sharing the same inferred V gene, J gene, and CDR3 amino acid sequence. To compute the percentage overlap between repertoires, the number of shared unique clonotypes was divided by the size of the smaller repertoire. Three approaches were used to assess repertoire richness: RTK rarefaction, the Chao1 estimator, and Recon v2.1 estimates of unobserved clonotypes. Generation probabilities were computed with OLGA for all TCRbeta clonotypes obtained by the gDNA method from four donors. In TCRdb, the immuneACCESS table is reduced to in-frame sequences with V and J assigned. These tables do not hold every clone; where another copy was compared, an unresolved V gene accounts for under half, and the others remain unexplained. That table is the source of V, J and clone size, and D and trimming were worked out from the DNA. Within this sample are some 2,100,000 clones, with about 93% of them counted one time only. The top ten hold roughly 1.7% of the sample.

The junction shows trimming of 5 bases on V and 3 bases on J, plus 11 bases between the germline ends. The CDR3 runs 13 amino acids, cysteine and phenylalanine included. Only CDR3 DNA remains: 39 bases, in frame from the first base. As encoded in the germline V gene (reference sequence), CDR1 is LNHNV while CDR2 is YYDKDF. For the CD8 naive samples, CD45RO-negative cells were positively selected for CCR7, yielding a CD45RA+CCR7+ population from which TemRA cells were excluded. Donors were healthy HIV-negative adults with no recently reported acute infections or vaccinations. All donors were Caucasian adults living in Nashville, Tennessee, USA. Blood was collected by leukapheresis, and PBMCs were isolated by Ficoll-Histopaque density gradient centrifugation and then cryopreserved in liquid nitrogen vapor phase. Analytical flow cytometry was used to check the purity and quantity of each magnetically sorted T cell population. Each sorted fraction had its genomic DNA isolated and then quantified by UV absorbance on a Nanodrop 2000c.

This TCR came from a young man in good health. Some clones in this sample may be carry-over from other donors' samples. Recombination connected TRBV15 to TRBJ2-7, and TRBD1 may be the D gene, going by 5 matching bases. Specimen: naive CD8+ T cells from PBMCs. Per the publication, the cell subset or site label means: CD45RA+CCR7+. The CDR3 here reads CATSPGANYEQYF. The DNA reads as follows: TGTGCCACCAGCCCTGGGGCGAACTACGAGCAGTACTTC. Extended through the reference TRBV15 and TRBJ2-7 proteins, this CDR3 yields the full variable domain: DAMVIQNPRYQVTQFGKPVTLSCSQTLNHNVMYWYQQKSSQAPKLLFHYYDKDFNNEADTPDNFQSRRPNTSFCFLDIRSPGLGDTAMYLCATSPGANYEQYFGPGTRLTVT.